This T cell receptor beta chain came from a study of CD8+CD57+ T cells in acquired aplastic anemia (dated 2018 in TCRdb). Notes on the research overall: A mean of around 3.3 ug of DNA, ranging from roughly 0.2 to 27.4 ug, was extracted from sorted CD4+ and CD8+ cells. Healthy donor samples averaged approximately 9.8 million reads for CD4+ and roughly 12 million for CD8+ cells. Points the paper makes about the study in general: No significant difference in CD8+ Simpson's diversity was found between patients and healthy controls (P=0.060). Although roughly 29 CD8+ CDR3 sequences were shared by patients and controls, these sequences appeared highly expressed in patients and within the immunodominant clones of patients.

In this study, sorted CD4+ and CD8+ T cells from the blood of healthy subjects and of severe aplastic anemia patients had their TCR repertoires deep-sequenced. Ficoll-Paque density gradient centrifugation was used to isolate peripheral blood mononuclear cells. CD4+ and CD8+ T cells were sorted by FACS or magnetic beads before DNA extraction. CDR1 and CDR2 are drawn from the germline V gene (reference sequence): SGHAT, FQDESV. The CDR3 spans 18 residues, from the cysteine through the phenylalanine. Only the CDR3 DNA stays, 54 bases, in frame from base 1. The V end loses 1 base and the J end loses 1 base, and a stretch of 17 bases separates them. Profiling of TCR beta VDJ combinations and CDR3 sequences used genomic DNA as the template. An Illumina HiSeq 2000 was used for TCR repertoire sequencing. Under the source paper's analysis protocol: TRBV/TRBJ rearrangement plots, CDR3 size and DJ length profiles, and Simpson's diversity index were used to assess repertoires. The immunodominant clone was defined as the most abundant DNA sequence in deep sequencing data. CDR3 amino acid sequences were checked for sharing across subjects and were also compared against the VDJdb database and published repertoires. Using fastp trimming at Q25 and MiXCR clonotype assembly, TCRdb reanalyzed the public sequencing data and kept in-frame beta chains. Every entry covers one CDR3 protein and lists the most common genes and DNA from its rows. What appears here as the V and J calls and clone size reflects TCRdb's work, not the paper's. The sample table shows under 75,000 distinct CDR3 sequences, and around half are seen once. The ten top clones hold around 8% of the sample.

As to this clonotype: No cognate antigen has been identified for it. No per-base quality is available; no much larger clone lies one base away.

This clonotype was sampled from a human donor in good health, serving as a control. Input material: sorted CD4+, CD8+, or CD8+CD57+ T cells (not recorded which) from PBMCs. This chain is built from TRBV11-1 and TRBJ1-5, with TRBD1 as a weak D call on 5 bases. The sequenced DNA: TGTGCCAGCAGCTTAGTCGGGCAGGGATTGTGGAGCAATCAGCCCCAGCATTTT. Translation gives CASSLVGQGLWSNQPQHF. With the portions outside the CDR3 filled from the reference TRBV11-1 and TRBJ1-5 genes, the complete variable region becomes EAEVAQSPRYKITEKSQAVAFWCDPISGHATLYWYRQILGQGPELLVQFQDESVVDDSQLPKDRFSAERLKGVDSTLKIQPAELGDSAMYLCASSLVGQGLWSNQPQHFGDGTRLSIL.